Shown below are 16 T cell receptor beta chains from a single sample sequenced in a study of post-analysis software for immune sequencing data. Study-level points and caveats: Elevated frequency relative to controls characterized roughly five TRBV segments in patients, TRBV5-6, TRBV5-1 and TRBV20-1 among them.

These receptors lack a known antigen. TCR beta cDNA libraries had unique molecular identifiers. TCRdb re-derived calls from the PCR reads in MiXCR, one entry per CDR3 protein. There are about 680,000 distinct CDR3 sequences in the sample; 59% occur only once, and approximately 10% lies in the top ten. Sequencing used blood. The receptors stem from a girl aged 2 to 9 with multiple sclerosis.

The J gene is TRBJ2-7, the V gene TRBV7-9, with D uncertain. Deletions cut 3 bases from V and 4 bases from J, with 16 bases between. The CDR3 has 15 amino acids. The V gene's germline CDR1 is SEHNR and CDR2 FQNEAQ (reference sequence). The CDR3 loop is CASSFGSGPMYEQYF. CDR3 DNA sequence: TGTGCCAGCAGCTTCGGATCCGGGCCTATGTACGAGCAGTACTTC.

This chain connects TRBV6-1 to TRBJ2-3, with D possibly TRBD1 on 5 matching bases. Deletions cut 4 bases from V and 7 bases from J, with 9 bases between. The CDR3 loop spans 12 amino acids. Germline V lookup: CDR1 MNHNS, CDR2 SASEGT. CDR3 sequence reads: CASSAREYTQYF. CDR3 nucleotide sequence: TGTGCCAGCAGTGCCAGGGAATATACGCAGTATTTT.

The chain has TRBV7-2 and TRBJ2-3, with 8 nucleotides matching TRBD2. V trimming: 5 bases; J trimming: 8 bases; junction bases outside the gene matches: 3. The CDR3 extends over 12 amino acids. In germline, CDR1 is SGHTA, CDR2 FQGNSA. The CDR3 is CASSRSGGTQYF. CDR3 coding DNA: TGTGCCAGCAGCAGAAGCGGGGGTACGCAGTATTTT.

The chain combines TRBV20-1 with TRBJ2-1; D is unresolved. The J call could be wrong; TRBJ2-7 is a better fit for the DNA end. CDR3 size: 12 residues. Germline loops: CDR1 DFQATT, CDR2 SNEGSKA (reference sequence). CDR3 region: CSARSWTYEQYF. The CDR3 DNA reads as TGCAGTGCTAGGTCCTGGACCTACGAGCAGTACTTC.

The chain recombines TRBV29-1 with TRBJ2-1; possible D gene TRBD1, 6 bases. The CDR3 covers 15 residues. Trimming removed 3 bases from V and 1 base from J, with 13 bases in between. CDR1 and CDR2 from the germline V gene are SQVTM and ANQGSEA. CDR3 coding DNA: TGCAGCGTTGACGGTCACAGGGATTCCTACAATGAGCAGTTCTTC. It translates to CSVDGHRDSYNEQFF.

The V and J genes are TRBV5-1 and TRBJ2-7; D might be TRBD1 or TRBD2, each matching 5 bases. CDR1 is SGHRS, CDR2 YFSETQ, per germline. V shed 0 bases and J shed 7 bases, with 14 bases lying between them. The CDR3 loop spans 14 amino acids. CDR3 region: CASSLAGPSLEQYF. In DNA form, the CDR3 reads TGCGCCAGCAGCTTGGCGGGACCCTCCTTAGAGCAGTACTTC.

The CDR3 coding sequence is TGCGCCAGCAGCTTTACCGGGACAGGAGGCACAGATACGCAGTATTTT. Translation: CASSFTGTGGTDTQYF. This chain links TRBV5-1 with TRBJ2-3, with 8 positions matching TRBD1. The CDR3 runs 16 residues. Trimming cost V 2 bases and J 1 base; bases outside gene matches: 6. CDR1 and CDR2 (germline): SGHRS, YFSETQ.

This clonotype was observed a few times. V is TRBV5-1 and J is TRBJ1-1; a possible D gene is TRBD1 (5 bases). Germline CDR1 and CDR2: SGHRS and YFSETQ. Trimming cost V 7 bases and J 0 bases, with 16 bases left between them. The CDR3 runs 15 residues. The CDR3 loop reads CASAKTAGLNTEAFF. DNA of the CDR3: TGCGCCAGCGCGAAAACGGCAGGGTTGAACACTGAAGCTTTCTTT.

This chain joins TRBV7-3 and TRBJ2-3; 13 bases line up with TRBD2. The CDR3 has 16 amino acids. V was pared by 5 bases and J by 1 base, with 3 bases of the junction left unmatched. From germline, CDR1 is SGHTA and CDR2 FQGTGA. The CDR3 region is CASSVTSGRRTDTQYF. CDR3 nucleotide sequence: TGTGCCAGCAGCGTGACTAGCGGGAGGCGCACAGATACGCAGTATTTT.

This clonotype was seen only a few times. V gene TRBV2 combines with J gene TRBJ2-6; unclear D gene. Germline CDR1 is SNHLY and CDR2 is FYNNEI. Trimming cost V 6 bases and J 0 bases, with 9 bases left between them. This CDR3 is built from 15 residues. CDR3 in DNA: TGTGCCAGCAGCGTAGACTTCTCTGGGGCCAACGTCCTGACTTTC. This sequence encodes CASSVDFSGANVLTF.

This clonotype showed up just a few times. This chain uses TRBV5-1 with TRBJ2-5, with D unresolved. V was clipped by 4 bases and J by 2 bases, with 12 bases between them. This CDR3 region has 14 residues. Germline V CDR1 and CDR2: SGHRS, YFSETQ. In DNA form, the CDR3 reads TGCGCCAGCAGCCAGTCAGGACCTCAAGAGACCCAGTACTTC. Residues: CASSQSGPQETQYF.

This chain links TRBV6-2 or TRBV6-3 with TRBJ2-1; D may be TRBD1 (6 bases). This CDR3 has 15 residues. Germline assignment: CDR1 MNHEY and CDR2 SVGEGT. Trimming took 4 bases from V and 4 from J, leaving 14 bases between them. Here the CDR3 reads CASSSQDSLYNEQFF. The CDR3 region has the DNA TGTGCCAGCAGTTCCCAGGACAGTCTATACAATGAGCAGTTCTTC.

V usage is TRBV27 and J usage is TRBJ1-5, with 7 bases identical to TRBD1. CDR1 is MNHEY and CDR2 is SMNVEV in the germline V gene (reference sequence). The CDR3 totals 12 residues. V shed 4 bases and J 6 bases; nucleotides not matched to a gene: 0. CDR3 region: CASSYRGQPQHF. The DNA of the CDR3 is TGTGCCAGCAGTTACAGGGGTCAGCCCCAGCATTTT.

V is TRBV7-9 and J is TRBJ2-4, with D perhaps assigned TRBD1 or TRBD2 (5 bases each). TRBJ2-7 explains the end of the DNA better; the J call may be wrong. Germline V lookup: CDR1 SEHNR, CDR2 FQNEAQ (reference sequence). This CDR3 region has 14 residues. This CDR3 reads CASSLRDESFEQYF. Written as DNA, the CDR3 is TGTGCCAGCAGCCTCCGGGACGAGAGCTTCGAGCAGTACTTC.

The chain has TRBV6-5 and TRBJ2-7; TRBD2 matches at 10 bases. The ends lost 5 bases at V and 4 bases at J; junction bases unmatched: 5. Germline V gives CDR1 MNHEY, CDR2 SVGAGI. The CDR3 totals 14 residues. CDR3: CASSPAGGVYEQYF. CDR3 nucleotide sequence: TGTGCCAGCAGTCCAGCGGGAGGGGTTTACGAGCAGTACTTC.

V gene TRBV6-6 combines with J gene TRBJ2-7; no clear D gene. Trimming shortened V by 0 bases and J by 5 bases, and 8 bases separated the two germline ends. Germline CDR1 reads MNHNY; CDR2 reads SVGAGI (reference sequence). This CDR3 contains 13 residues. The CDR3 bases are TGTGCCAGCAGTTACTCGAGCAGCCACGAGCAGTACTTC. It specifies CASSYSSSHEQYF.